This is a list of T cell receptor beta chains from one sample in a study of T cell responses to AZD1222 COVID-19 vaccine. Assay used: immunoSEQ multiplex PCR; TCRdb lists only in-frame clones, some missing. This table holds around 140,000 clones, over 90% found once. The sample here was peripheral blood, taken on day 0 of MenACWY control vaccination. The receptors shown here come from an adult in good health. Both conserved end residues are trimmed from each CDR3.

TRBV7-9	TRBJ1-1	ASSLGGWTGTSGEAAF
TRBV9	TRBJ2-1	ASSVNPGDEQF
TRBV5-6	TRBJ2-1	ASSLFFSGPYNEQF
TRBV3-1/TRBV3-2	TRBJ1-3	ASSQSGGDRAGNTIY
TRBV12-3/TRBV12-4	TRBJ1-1	ASSFKGNTEAF
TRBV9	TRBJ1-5	ASSVDPQGNQPQH
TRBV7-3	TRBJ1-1	ASSVAWGNTEAF
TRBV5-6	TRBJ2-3	ASSRDWGTDTQY
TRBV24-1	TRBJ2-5	ATSKTGLETQY
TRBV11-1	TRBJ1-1	ASSTNLNTEAF
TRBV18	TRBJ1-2	ASSPGQGYGYT
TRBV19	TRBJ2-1	ASTPPGRDSYNEQF
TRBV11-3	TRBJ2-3	ASSLEGRTDTQY
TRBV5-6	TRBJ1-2	ASSLNNRAYSYGYT
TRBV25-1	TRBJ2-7	ASNHPGSYEQY
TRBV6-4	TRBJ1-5	ASRQGGQPQH
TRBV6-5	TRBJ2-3	ASRGTGLTDTQY
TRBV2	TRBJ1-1	ASTRDRAVEAF
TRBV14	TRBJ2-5	ASSQDFGPMETQY
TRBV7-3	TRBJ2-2	ASSFLGGSNTGELF
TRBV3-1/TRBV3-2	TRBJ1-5	ASSQDEGKRNQPQH
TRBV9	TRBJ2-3	ASSLGTSGRADTQY
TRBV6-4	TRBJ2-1	ASSEGTGDEQF
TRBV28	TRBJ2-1	ASSETSGRGNEQF
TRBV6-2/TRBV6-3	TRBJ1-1	ASSSTGAEAF
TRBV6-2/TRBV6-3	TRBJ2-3	ASSYLSGGADTQY
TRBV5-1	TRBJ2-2	ASREAPTGELF
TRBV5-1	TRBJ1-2	ASSLTGTDDGYT
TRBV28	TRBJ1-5	ASSPWGAGNQPQH
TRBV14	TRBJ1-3	ASSQGTSGGNTIY
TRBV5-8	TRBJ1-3	ASSLRQPNSGNTIY
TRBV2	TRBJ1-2	ASVKGAYGYT
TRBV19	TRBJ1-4	ASLGDSKEKLF
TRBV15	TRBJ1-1	ATSRQTMNTEAF
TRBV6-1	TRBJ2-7	ASSERPGGYEQY
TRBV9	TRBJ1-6	ASSVAPHGGSPLH
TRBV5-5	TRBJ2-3	ASSLRGTGATDTQY
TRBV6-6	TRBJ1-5	ASSPGLVQPQH
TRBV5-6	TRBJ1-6	ASRIAALDSHNSPLH
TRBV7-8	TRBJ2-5	ASSFRPSPGMETQY
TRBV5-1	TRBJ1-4	ASTDSDRGNEKLF
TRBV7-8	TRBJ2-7	ASSLAQGGAYEQY
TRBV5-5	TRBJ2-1	ASSLRPGQGANEQF
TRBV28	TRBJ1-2	ASKMTGGYYGYT
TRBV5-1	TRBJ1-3	ASSVDSSGNTIY
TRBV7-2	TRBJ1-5	ASSFGSGIVNQPQH